The 24 T cell receptor beta chains below come from one sample, sequenced in a study of shared clonotypes between healthy human individuals. This table comes from immunoSEQ multiplex PCR, and its TCRdb copy is limited to in-frame clones, with some not included. This table holds some 1 million clones, about 76% found once. The specimen was memory CD4+ T cells sorted from blood. Subset of the sample: CD45RA-negative fraction. These receptors came from a man between 18 and 35 years old in good health.

With respect to this clone: A much larger clone differs by one base, so this may be a read error. The chain carries TRBV11-2 and TRBJ2-7; 7 bases are a match to TRBD1. The CDR3 has 13 amino acids. Germline trimming cut 5 bases from V and 0 bases from J; bases unmatched to any gene: 1. CDR1 and CDR2 from the germline V gene are SGHAT and FQNNGV. For the CDR3, the DNA is TGTGCCAGCAGCAGGGACAGCTCCTACGAGCAGTACTTC. This sequence encodes CASSRDSSYEQYF.

The rearrangement joins TRBV5-1 to TRBJ1-6; D possibly corresponds to TRBD1 (6 bases). The CDR3 has 15 amino acids. Germline CDR1 and CDR2: SGHRS and YFSETQ. With 0 bases removed from V and 7 bases from J, the gap between germline ends came to 11 bases. The CDR3 DNA reads as TGCGCCAGCAGCTTGGAATCTGGGACAAATTCACCCCTCCACTTT. The encoded protein is CASSLESGTNSPLHF.

The chain recombines TRBV5-1 with TRBJ1-4, with 7 bases identical to TRBD1. V lost 4 bases to trimming and J lost 2 bases; unmatched junction nucleotides: 5. CDR1 and CDR2 (germline): SGHRS, YFSETQ. This CDR3 spans 15 amino acids. The CDR3 loop is CASSEQGMTNEKLFF. CDR3 nucleotide sequence: TGCGCCAGCAGCGAACAGGGGATGACTAATGAAAAACTGTTTTTT.

This clone was seen a handful of times. This chain connects TRBV6-1 to TRBJ2-7, with D perhaps TRBD1 or TRBD2 (6 bases each). Germline-derived CDR1 and CDR2 are MNHNS and SASEGT. The CDR3 sequence is 13 residues long. Trimming took off 8 bases at V and 1 base at J, with 12 bases between the two ends. For the CDR3, the DNA is TGTGCCAGCCAGGAAGGGGGGTCCTACGAGCAGTACTTC. Translating it yields CASQEGGSYEQYF.

With respect to this clone: This may be a read error: a much more frequent sequence differs by one nucleotide. The gene calls are TRBV5-8 and TRBJ1-6, with 8 bases fitting TRBD1. The CDR3 has 14 residues. The V gene's germline CDR1 is SGHTS and CDR2 YDEGEE. V shed 0 bases, J shed 9 bases, and the junction held 2 bases outside the gene matches. The CDR3 sequence is CASSLGQGTSPLHF. CDR3 DNA: TGTGCCAGCAGCTTGGGACAGGGGACTTCACCCCTCCACTTT.

The genes are TRBV6-1 and TRBJ2-7; the D gene is possibly TRBD1 (5 bases). CDR3 length: 18 amino acids. V dropped 4 bases and J dropped 0 bases, with 22 bases sitting between them. Germline CDR1 MNHNS, CDR2 SASEGT. The DNA for the CDR3 is TGTGCCAGCAGTGGAAGGGATAGGGGCGTAGGACCCTCCTACGAGCAGTACTTC. As protein: CASSGRDRGVGPSYEQYF.

The chain combines TRBV18 with TRBJ2-5; D uncertain. Deletions cut 0 bases from V and 5 bases from J, with 4 bases between. The CDR3 length is 12 residues. The germline gives CDR1 KGHSH, CDR2 LQKENI. The CDR3 DNA follows: TGTGCCAGCTCACCACCCACCGAGACCCAGTACTTC. Translated: CASSPPTETQYF.

This clone was observed many times. V gene TRBV5-1 combines with J gene TRBJ1-5, with TRBD1 matching 8 bases. This CDR3 spans 14 amino acids. With V trimmed by 4 bases and J by 7 bases, 7 bases remained unmatched. The V gene's germline CDR1 is SGHRS and CDR2 YFSETQ. CDR3 loop: CASSEGQVGQPQHF. CDR3 nucleotides: TGCGCCAGCAGCGAGGGACAGGTGGGACAGCCCCAGCATTTT.

The rearrangement uses TRBV29-1 and TRBJ1-1; TRBD1 matches 11 bases. The CDR3 loop spans 14 amino acids. V lost 7 bases, J lost 4 bases, and 8 bases stayed unmatched. Germline CDR1 is SQVTM and CDR2 is ANQGSEA. The CDR3: CSARTGGAGTEAFF. CDR3 bases: TGCAGCGCCCGGACAGGGGGCGCCGGCACTGAAGCTTTCTTT.

The table lists this clone with a few counts. This chain joins TRBV25-1 and TRBJ1-5; D is unclear. Germline CDR1 reads MGHDK; CDR2 reads SYGVNS. Trimming left V 4 bases short and J 2 bases short, with 6 bases between. This CDR3 comprises 13 residues. The CDR3: CASSAIGNQPQHF. The DNA of the CDR3 is TGTGCCAGCAGTGCTATTGGCAATCAGCCCCAGCATTTT.

With regard to this clone: Different DNA sequences within this sample yield the same CDR3. The chain combines TRBV5-1 with TRBJ2-3; the D is unclear. V was trimmed by 3 bases and J by 0 bases, leaving 2 bases between them. CDR3 length: 12 residues. The germline V gene has CDR1 SGHRS and CDR2 YFSETQ. The CDR3 DNA reads TGCGCCAGCAGCTCGAGCACAGATACGCAGTATTTT. It specifies CASSSSTDTQYF.

CDR3 in amino acids: CASSSPKGNQPQHF. The DNA of the CDR3 is TGTGCCAGCAGCTCCCCCAAGGGGAATCAGCCCCAGCATTTT. V is TRBV7-8 and J is TRBJ1-5; a weak D match, TRBD1 (5 bases). Per the germline V gene, CDR1 is SGHVS and CDR2 is FQNEAQ. This CDR3 has 14 residues. Trimming stripped 4 bases from V and 4 bases from J, with 11 bases between.

The chain is built from TRBV6-5 and TRBJ2-5, with 12 positions matching TRBD2. Germline lookup yields CDR1 MNHEY and CDR2 SVGAGI. V dropped 1 base and J dropped 5; count of bases not matched to a gene: 2. There are 15 residues in the CDR3. The CDR3: CASSYYGTSGETQYF. CDR3 nucleotide sequence: TGTGCCAGCAGTTACTACGGGACTAGCGGGGAGACCCAGTACTTC.

The chain joins TRBV27 to TRBJ2-7, with TRBD1 identical over 8 bases. The ends lost 4 bases at V and 2 bases at J; junction bases unmatched: 7. The CDR3 has 15 amino acids. The V gene's germline CDR1 is MNHEY and CDR2 SMNVEV (reference sequence). The CDR3 region has the DNA TGTGCCAGCAGTTCCGAGGACAGGGCCCCCTACGAGCAGTACTTC. This translates into CASSSEDRAPYEQYF.

This clone has just a few counts. The chain recombines TRBV5-6 with TRBJ2-7; 9 bases fit TRBD1. There are 15 residues in the CDR3. V was clipped by 7 bases and J by 5 bases; unmatched bases: 13. Germline CDR1 is SGHDT and CDR2 is YYEEEE. CDR3 sequence: CASYSQGARLHEQYF. The CDR3 bases are TGTGCCAGCTACTCACAGGGGGCGCGTTTACACGAGCAGTACTTC.

V and J are TRBV5-1 and TRBJ2-3, with TRBD1 matching over 12 bases. Trimming at V came to 3 bases and at J to 1 base, leaving 9 bases not matched to a gene. CDR3 size: 18 residues. The germline gives CDR1 SGHRS, CDR2 YFSETQ. The CDR3 reads CASSWGTGGVIGTDTQYF. CDR3 DNA: TGCGCCAGCAGCTGGGGGACAGGGGGCGTGATTGGCACAGATACGCAGTATTTT.

The rearrangement links TRBV28 to TRBJ1-4; D remains ambiguous. The CDR3 totals 13 residues. The ends were cut back, 3 bases at V and 6 bases at J, with 8 bases in the middle. The germline V gene encodes CDR1 MDHEN and CDR2 SYDVKM. The CDR3 spells CASSLGRDEKLFF. CDR3 DNA sequence: TGTGCCAGCAGTTTGGGAAGGGATGAAAAACTGTTTTTT.

In this sample, this clone turned up once. The rearrangement joins TRBV27 to TRBJ1-6; D uncertain. V lost 3 bases to trimming and J lost 6 bases, with 9 bases between them. Looked up from germline, CDR1 is MNHEY and CDR2 is SMNVEV (reference sequence). The CDR3 is 14 residues long. CDR3 sequence (DNA): TGTGCCAGCAGTTTCGGTCAGTTTAATTCACCCCTCCACTTT. Its protein product is CASSFGQFNSPLHF.

The rearrangement joins TRBV9 to TRBJ2-1; the match to TRBD2 covers 9 bases. CDR3 length equals 15 residues. J was trimmed by 3 bases and V by 3 bases; bases with no gene match: 4. The germline V gene has CDR1 SGDLS and CDR2 YYNGEE. CDR3 in amino acids: CASSELAGLYNEQFF. The CDR3 DNA sequence: TGTGCCAGCAGCGAACTAGCGGGCCTCTACAATGAGCAGTTCTTC.

A single count supports this clone. The V gene is TRBV18, the J gene TRBJ2-5; D possibly corresponds to TRBD1 (6 bases). The CDR3 covers 13 residues. V gave up 3 bases and J gave up 4 bases, with 9 bases separating them. CDR1 and CDR2 from the germline V gene are KGHSH and LQKENI. The DNA of the CDR3 is TGTGCCAGCTCACCTACAGGGACAGAGACCCAGTACTTC. It translates to CASSPTGTETQYF.

The chain has TRBV9 and TRBJ2-3; 10 nucleotides agree with TRBD2. Germline V CDR1 and CDR2: SGDLS, YYNGEE. This CDR3 region has 16 residues. Unmatched junction bases numbered 10, after V lost 4 bases and J lost 5 bases. CDR3 nucleotide sequence: TGTGCCAGCAGCTCTCTAATGAGCGGGAGGGTAGATACGCAGTATTTT. This translates into CASSSLMSGRVDTQYF.

Remarks on this clone: A much larger clone lies a single base off, so this may be a read error. Other DNA sequences of this sample code for an identical CDR3. This sequence joins TRBV9 and TRBJ1-1, with 7 bases fitting TRBD1. Germline CDR1 and CDR2: SGDLS and YYNGEE. V was clipped by 5 bases and J by 0 bases; unmatched bases: 1. This CDR3 comprises 13 residues. The CDR3 DNA reads TGTGCCAGCAGTCAGGGGGTGAACACTGAAGCTTTCTTT. Protein sequence: CASSQGVNTEAFF.

The gene calls are TRBV6-1 and TRBJ2-5; D not certain. The closer fit of TRBJ2-7 to the DNA end suggests the J call may be wrong. CDR1 MNHNS and CDR2 SASEGT come from the germline V gene. This CDR3 is 15 amino acids long. For the CDR3, the DNA is TGTGCCAGCAGCCGGACGCATGTGAGCTCCTACGAGCAGTACTTC. The encoded protein is CASSRTHVSSYEQYF.

The chain joins TRBV4-1 to TRBJ1-4; D is undetermined. CDR1 MGHRA and CDR2 YSYEKL come from the germline V gene. CDR3 length: 15 amino acids. V shed 0 bases and J shed 6 bases, with 11 bases lying between them. CDR3 in DNA: TGCGCCAGCAGCCAAGATCACGGGGTAGATGAAAAACTGTTTTTT. This codes for CASSQDHGVDEKLFF.